One and the same sample provided the 15 T cell receptor beta chains below, sequenced in a study of blood T cell repertoires in COVID-19. Assay: immunoSEQ multiplex PCR; the TCRdb copy retains only in-frame clones and omits some. Of about 56,000 clones listed, 82% are singletons. The source material was peripheral blood. These TCRs come from a woman older than 75 with acute or convalescent COVID-19.

The chain couples TRBV4-1 to TRBJ1-5; D unclear. Germline CDR1 and CDR2: MGHRA and YSYEKL. The CDR3 loop spans 14 amino acids. V lost 4 bases and J 6 bases, leaving 13 bases between the germline ends. CDR3 sequence: CASSPTGGIQPQHF. Here the CDR3 DNA reads TGCGCCAGCAGCCCGACGGGAGGGATTCAGCCCCAGCATTTT.

The chain uses TRBV4-1 and TRBJ2-1, with TRBD1 as a possible D gene (5 bases). V was clipped by 5 bases and J by 9 bases, with 20 bases between them. Per the germline V gene, CDR1 is MGHRA and CDR2 is YSYEKL. The CDR3 runs to 15 residues. CDR3 sequence reads: CASSSGWRLVSEQFF. CDR3 bases: TGCGCCAGCAGCTCAGGGTGGCGGCTGGTCAGTGAGCAGTTCTTC.

The chain links TRBV27 to TRBJ2-7; 9 bases align to TRBD2. CDR1 is MNHEY and CDR2 is SMNVEV in the germline V gene (reference sequence). CDR3 length: 17 residues. V gave up 5 bases and J gave up 5 bases; unmatched junction bases: 16. For the CDR3, the DNA is TGTGCCAGCAGTGGCGGCCCTCTAGCGGGAAATATGCACGAGCAGTACTTC. It is translated as CASSGGPLAGNMHEQYF.

CDR3 protein: CASSPRTGSSYEQYF. CDR3 bases: TGTGCCAGCAGCCCCAGGACAGGCAGCTCCTACGAGCAGTACTTC. The genes are TRBV7-9 and TRBJ2-7; 7 positions match TRBD1. Trimming took 5 bases from V and 0 from J; bases not matched to a gene: 7. The CDR3 contains 15 residues. The germline V gene has CDR1 SEHNR and CDR2 FQNEAQ (reference sequence).

The rearrangement joins TRBV6-5 to TRBJ2-3, with 10 bases fitting TRBD2. This CDR3 region has 15 residues. The trim removed 7 bases at V and 5 bases at J, leaving 9 bases unmatched. Germline CDR1 reads MNHEY; CDR2 reads SVGAGI. CDR3 sequence (DNA): TGTGCCAGCAACCTTAAAGCGGGGGGGAGAGATACGCAGTATTTT. Translated: CASNLKAGGRDTQYF.

This sequence joins TRBV28 and TRBJ2-3; 8 nucleotides match TRBD1. J gave up 3 bases and V 3 bases, and 11 bases lay outside the gene matches. The germline CDR1 and CDR2 sequences are MDHEN and SYDVKM. The CDR3 runs to 17 residues. The CDR3, as DNA: TGTGCCAGCAGTTTGCCAGGGGCAGGGGGCGTTACAGATACGCAGTATTTT. The encoded protein is CASSLPGAGGVTDTQYF. The variable domain in full, completed from reference TRBV28 and TRBJ2-3, reads DVKVTQSSRYLVKRTGEKVFLECVQDMDHENMFWYRQDPGLGLRLIYFSYDVKMKEKGDIPEGYSVSREKKERFSLILESASTNQTSMYLCASSLPGAGGVTDTQYFGPGTRLTVL.

V gene TRBV11-3 combines with J gene TRBJ1-1; D unclear. The length of the CDR3 is 14 residues. V was cut by 5 bases and J by 3 bases, with 13 bases left in between. Germline CDR1 reads SGHNT; CDR2 reads YENEEA. The CDR3 nucleotides are TGTGCCAGCAGCCCTTCCGCGGCACACACTGAAGCTTTCTTT. This sequence encodes CASSPSAAHTEAFF.

The V and J genes are TRBV5-1 and TRBJ2-7; a possible D gene is TRBD1 (8 bases). Germline CDR1 SGHRS, CDR2 YFSETQ. Trimming pared 1 base from V and 6 bases from J, leaving 20 bases between. This CDR3 is 16 amino acids long. CDR3 amino acids: CASSLTLGGTGPEQYF. The CDR3 DNA reads as TGCGCCAGCAGCTTGACCTTGGGAGGGACAGGCCCCGAGCAGTACTTC.

The genes are TRBV27 and TRBJ2-1, with 9 bases that match TRBD2. Trimming cost V 4 bases and J 1 base; bases outside gene matches: 5. CDR1 is MNHEY, CDR2 SMNVEV, per germline (reference sequence). This CDR3 is 16 amino acids long. The CDR3 protein is CASSSHSGSSYNEQFF. CDR3 nucleotide sequence: TGTGCCAGCAGTTCACATAGCGGGAGTTCCTACAATGAGCAGTTCTTC.

J is TRBJ2-1 and V is TRBV10-1, with TRBD2 matching over 8 bases. The J segment lost 3 bases and the V segment lost 5 bases, leaving 6 bases of the junction unmatched. This CDR3 has 15 residues. From germline, CDR1 is WNHNN and CDR2 SYGVQD (reference sequence). CDR3: CASSPGTRNYNEQFF. The CDR3 DNA reads TGCGCCAGCAGTCCCGGGACTAGAAACTACAATGAGCAGTTCTTC.

V and J are TRBV6-4 and TRBJ2-3; D is perhaps TRBD2 (6 bases). CDR1 MRHNA and CDR2 SNTAGT come from the germline V gene. CDR3 length: 16 amino acids. V was clipped by 4 bases and J by 0 bases, with 14 bases between them. The CDR3 nucleotides are TGTGCCAGCAGTGCACAACCCGGGACTAGCACAGATACGCAGTATTTT. It yields the protein CASSAQPGTSTDTQYF.

The chain recombines TRBV20-1 with TRBJ1-6; the D gene is possibly TRBD1 (5 bases). The CDR3 extends over 16 amino acids. Germline loops: CDR1 DFQATT, CDR2 SNEGSKA (reference sequence). The V gene lost 3 bases and the J gene lost 6 bases, with 18 bases spanning the gap. CDR3 region: CSASESSGGLNSPLHF. CDR3 DNA: TGCAGTGCTAGTGAGTCGTCGGGGGGTCTTAATTCACCCCTCCACTTT.

The chain carries TRBV2 and TRBJ2-2; 7 nucleotides match TRBD2. V shed 7 bases, J shed 1 base, and the junction held 6 bases outside the gene matches. This CDR3 has 15 residues. The germline CDR1 and CDR2 sequences are SNHLY and FYNNEI. The chain's CDR3 is CASTAGDLNTGELFF. CDR3 bases: TGTGCCAGCACGGCGGGAGACTTGAACACCGGGGAGCTGTTTTTT.

This clone has more than one count but fewer than ten. This chain's CDR3 is CASSVVSGSNEQFF. In DNA form, the CDR3 reads TGTGCCAGCAGCGTAGTTTCAGGAAGTAATGAGCAGTTCTTC. The rearrangement joins TRBV9 to TRBJ2-1; D is unclear. The CDR3 runs 14 residues. Germline CDR1 reads SGDLS; CDR2 reads YYNGEE. V lost 0 bases and J lost 7, with 11 bases in between. Variable domain in full (rest from reference TRBV9 and TRBJ2-1): DSGVTQTPKHLITATGQRVTLRCSPRSGDLSVYWYQQSLDQGLQFLIQYYNGEERAKGNILERFSAQQFPDLHSELNLSSLELGDSALYFCASSVVSGSNEQFFGPGTRLTVL.

In this sample, this clone turned up a few times. This rearrangement joins TRBV11-3 to TRBJ2-1; 8 bases map to TRBD2. The CDR3 spans 16 residues. V lost 5 bases, J lost 0 bases, and 6 bases stayed unmatched. Germline CDR1 reads SGHNT; CDR2 reads YENEEA. As DNA, the CDR3 is TGTGCCAGCAGCGTTAGCGGGGCATACTCCTACAATGAGCAGTTCTTC. As protein: CASSVSGAYSYNEQFF.